One T cell receptor (beta chain) is described in this entry. Its antigen is unknown. Time point defined: week 23, last vaccination. The investigators gave 300 ug of mutant IDH1 20-mer peptide in each vaccine dose, together with topical imiquimod. Trimming at V came to 1 base and at J to 4 bases, leaving 3 bases not matched to a gene. Germline CDR1 SNHLY, CDR2 FYNNEI. This CDR3 has 14 amino acids. Assay used: immunoSEQ multiplex PCR; TCRdb lists only in-frame clones, some missing. The data contain 35,000 to 40,000 clones, 75% to 85% of them singletons. The source of the sample is a study of a mutant IDH1 vaccine in newly diagnosed glioma. Looking at the study overall: Patients underwent eight vaccinations, which took place in weeks 1, 3, 5, 7, 11, 15, 19 and 23. Onset of vaccination occurred 4-6 weeks following radiotherapy alone, or with temozolomide cycles. Patients under treatment included approximately 62% males and about 38% females and had a mean age of around 40 years. Earlier treatment was radiotherapy, temozolomide, or both, with most getting both.

The chain is built from TRBV2 and TRBJ1-1, with 7 positions matching TRBD1. Here the sequenced sample was PBMCs, taken from a glioma patient whose treatment included an IDH1 peptide vaccine. The source is a middle-aged man with glioma. The CDR3 DNA reads as TGTGCCAGCAGTGAAGAGGCAGGGGGCACTGAAGCTTTCTTT. It encodes CASSEEAGGTEAFF.